This T cell receptor (beta chain) was found in a study of OX40 agonist ivuxolimab in advanced cancers. The overall study: Patients took ivuxolimab, an agonistic anti-OX40 (CD134) antibody.

Sequencing was performed with immunoSEQ multiplex PCR; in TCRdb, only in-frame clones are kept and a portion is missing. The sample contains 13,000 to 15,000 clones, 75% to 80% of which appear only once. Germline CDR1 and CDR2: LGHNA and YSLEER. V lost 0 bases and J lost 2; bases outside the gene matches: 8. There are 18 residues in the CDR3. General study results and limits: Doses of 0.1 to 3.0 mg/kg were accompanied by clonal expansion of CD4+ and CD8+ blood T cells by week 6. Among the lowest levels of clonal expansion were found in partial responders at 0.1-3.0 mg/kg.

With regard to this clone: No antigen is known for it.

Material: CD4+ or CD8+ T cells sorted from blood, obtained in a trial of the OX40 agonist ivuxolimab. The chain recombines TRBV4-3 with TRBJ2-1, with 9 bases that match TRBD2. This receptor was identified in an adult with an advanced solid tumor such as melanoma, head and neck, liver or kidney cancer. This CDR3 is CASSQDRLSGGTYNEQFF. Written as DNA, the CDR3 is TGCGCCAGCAGCCAAGATCGGTTGAGCGGGGGGACCTACAATGAGCAGTTCTTC.